The text below deals with one T cell receptor (beta chain). This entry comes from a study of blood T cell repertoires in COVID-19. Using immunoSEQ multiplex PCR, the repertoire was profiled, and TCRdb retains in-frame clones only, with some absent. This table has over 150,000 clones, 83% appearing once. The specimen was peripheral blood. The receptor comes from an elderly woman with acute or convalescent COVID-19.

CDR3 bases: TGTGCCAGCAGCGTAGACGGGGGAGACTACAATGAGCAGTTCTTC. It translates to CASSVDGGDYNEQFF. The rearrangement uses TRBV9 and TRBJ2-1; possibly TRBD2 for D (6 bases). This CDR3 is 15 amino acids long. V gave up 0 bases and J gave up 3 bases, with 10 bases separating them. Germline values: CDR1 SGDLS, CDR2 YYNGEE.